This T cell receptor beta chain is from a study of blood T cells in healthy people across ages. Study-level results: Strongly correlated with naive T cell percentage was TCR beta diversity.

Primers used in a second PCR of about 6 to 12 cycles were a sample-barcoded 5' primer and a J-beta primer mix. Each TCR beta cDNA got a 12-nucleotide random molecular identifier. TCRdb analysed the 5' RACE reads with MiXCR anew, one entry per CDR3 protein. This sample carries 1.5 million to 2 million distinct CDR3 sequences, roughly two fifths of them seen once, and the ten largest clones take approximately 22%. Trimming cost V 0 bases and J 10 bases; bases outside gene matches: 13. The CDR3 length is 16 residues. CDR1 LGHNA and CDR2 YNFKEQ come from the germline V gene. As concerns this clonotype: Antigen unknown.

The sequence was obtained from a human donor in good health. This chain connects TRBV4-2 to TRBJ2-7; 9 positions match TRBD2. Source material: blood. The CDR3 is CASSQDGGSGGPAQYF. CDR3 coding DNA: TGTGCCAGCAGCCAAGATGGGGGTAGCGGGGGCCCAGCCCAGTACTTC.